These 20 T cell receptor beta chains were sequenced from one sample in a study of T cell responses to AZD1222 COVID-19 vaccine. Generated by immunoSEQ multiplex PCR, the TCRdb table keeps only in-frame clones and is missing some. The sample records over 85,000 clones, around 85% being singletons. Material: peripheral blood, obtained 28 days after the second AZD1222 dose. The receptors were sampled from an adult who received the AZD1222 COVID-19 vaccine.

This chain uses TRBV5-6 with TRBJ2-7; perhaps D is TRBD1 or TRBD2 (5 bases each). The CDR3 is 15 amino acids. The V end was cut by 4 bases, the J end by 0 bases, with 14 bases between. CDR1 and CDR2 from the germline V gene are SGHDT and YYEEEE. This chain's CDR3 is CASSPRDPSSYEQYF. DNA of the CDR3: TGTGCCAGCAGCCCCCGGGACCCTAGCTCCTACGAGCAGTACTTC.

The chain joins TRBV25-1 to TRBJ2-7; D may be TRBD1 or TRBD2 (5 bases each). This CDR3 is built from 15 residues. Germline V CDR1 and CDR2: MGHDK, SYGVNS. The V end was cut by 5 bases, the J end by 2 bases, with 16 bases between. Written as DNA, the CDR3 is TGTGCCAGCAGTCCCGGAGCCGGGACCACCTACGAGCAGTACTTC. Translating gives CASSPGAGTTYEQYF.

This clone has a single count. The CDR3 sequence: CASSIARNQPQHF. In DNA, the CDR3 is TGTGCCAGTAGTATCGCCAGAAATCAGCCCCAGCATTTT. The V and J genes are TRBV19 and TRBJ1-5, with D hard to call. This CDR3 has 13 amino acids. V lost 3 bases and J 4 bases, leaving 7 bases between the germline ends. Germline-derived CDR1 and CDR2 are LNHDA and SQIVND (reference sequence).

The V gene is TRBV2, the J gene TRBJ2-1; the D is unclear. Germline V gives CDR1 SNHLY, CDR2 FYNNEI. V lost 4 bases and J 7 bases, leaving 8 bases between the germline ends. The CDR3 contains 12 residues. In nucleotides, the CDR3 is TGTGCCAGCAGTGTAGCTGAAAATGAGCAGTTCTTC. It encodes CASSVAENEQFF.

V gene TRBV27 combines with J gene TRBJ2-3; D perhaps matches TRBD2 (5 bases). The CDR3 extends over 13 amino acids. CDR1 MNHEY and CDR2 SMNVEV come from the germline V gene (reference sequence). The germline V and J ends were trimmed by 6 bases and 7 bases, with 14 bases remaining between them. The CDR3 protein is CASRGSLGNTQYF. The DNA for the CDR3 is TGTGCCAGCAGAGGGAGCCTGGGTAATACGCAGTATTTT.

The rearrangement uses TRBV2 and TRBJ2-3; tentatively, D is TRBD2 (6 bases). Germline CDR1 is SNHLY and CDR2 is FYNNEI. This CDR3 region has 16 residues. V lost 6 bases, J lost 2 bases, and 18 bases lay in between. CDR3 coding DNA: TGTGCCAGCAGCATGCGCGGGGAAGCCCTCACAGATACGCAGTATTTT. The encoded protein is CASSMRGEALTDTQYF.

This chain uses TRBV19 with TRBJ2-2, with D possibly matching TRBD1 (7 bases). The germline V and J ends were trimmed by 11 bases and 4 bases, with 17 bases remaining between them. The CDR3 has 14 amino acids. From germline, CDR1 is LNHDA and CDR2 SQIVND (reference sequence). The CDR3, as DNA: TGTGCCGGAAGACAGGGAGGAGGCACCGGGGAGCTGTTTTTT. Protein: CAGRQGGGTGELFF.

V is TRBV5-1 and J is TRBJ1-5; D is uncertain. Germline lookup yields CDR1 SGHRS and CDR2 YFSETQ. This CDR3 has 13 amino acids. V was pared by 0 bases and J by 7 bases, with 8 bases between. CDR3 DNA: TGCGCCAGCAGCTTGGGATCGGGACAGCCCCAGCATTTT. Its protein is CASSLGSGQPQHF.

The chain recombines TRBV3-1 (or the pseudogene TRBV3-2) with TRBJ1-4, with 9 bases fitting TRBD1. The V gene's germline CDR1 is LGHDT and CDR2 YNNKEL (reference sequence). J was trimmed by 7 bases and V by 1 base; bases with no gene match: 4. The CDR3 is made up of 15 amino acids. In DNA form, the CDR3 reads TGTGCCAGCAGCCAAGTGGGGACAGGGTCTGAAAAACTGTTTTTT. Translation: CASSQVGTGSEKLFF.

The chain links TRBV11-2 to TRBJ2-2; D remains ambiguous. CDR1 is SGHAT and CDR2 is FQNNGV in the germline V gene. Deletions cut 5 bases from V and 6 bases from J, with 10 bases between. This CDR3 contains 13 residues. The CDR3, as DNA: TGTGCCAGCAGCGTCGGACCGGCCGGGGAGCTGTTTTTT. Amino acids: CASSVGPAGELFF.

In this sample, this clone turned up a few times. The gene calls are TRBV11-3 and TRBJ2-7; D remains ambiguous. Germline loops: CDR1 SGHNT, CDR2 YENEEA. With 2 bases removed from V and 3 bases from J, the gap between germline ends came to 11 bases. The CDR3 extends over 14 amino acids. The CDR3 region has the DNA TGTGCCAGCAGCTTAATCTTGGGTTTCTACGAGCAGTACTTC. It is translated as CASSLILGFYEQYF.

The V and J genes are TRBV13 and TRBJ1-5; the D is unclear. Trimming removed 4 bases from V and 4 bases from J, with 14 bases in between. Germline values: CDR1 PRHDT, CDR2 FYEKMQ (reference sequence). This CDR3 has 15 amino acids. The CDR3 bases are TGTGCCAGCAGCTCTGGGCGGACGGCAAATCAGCCCCAGCATTTT. It codes for CASSSGRTANQPQHF.

V and J are TRBV27 and TRBJ1-2; D perhaps matches TRBD1 (5 bases). V lost 5 bases, J lost 4 bases, and 17 bases lay in between. The V gene's germline CDR1 is MNHEY and CDR2 SMNVEV (reference sequence). The CDR3 sequence is 15 residues long. As DNA, the CDR3 is TGTGCCAGCAGTAGGGACCCCACCATCCCCTATGGCTACACCTTC. Translation: CASSRDPTIPYGYTF.

This chain links TRBV27 with TRBJ2-7; D possibly corresponds to TRBD2 (5 bases). Trimming removed 0 bases from V and 6 bases from J, with 15 bases in between. Germline V lookup: CDR1 MNHEY, CDR2 SMNVEV (reference sequence). CDR3 length: 15 residues. The CDR3 is CASSLSTQARGEQYF. The CDR3 coding sequence is TGTGCCAGCAGTTTATCTACCCAGGCCCGGGGCGAGCAGTACTTC.

The V and J genes are TRBV2 and TRBJ2-7; D unresolved. Trimming removed 6 bases from V and 2 bases from J, with 14 bases in between. CDR1 is SNHLY and CDR2 is FYNNEI in the germline V gene. This CDR3 spans 14 amino acids. DNA of the CDR3: TGTGCCAGCAGGACCGGCGTTGGGACCTACGAGCAGTACTTC. Translated, it gives CASRTGVGTYEQYF.

This clone was observed once. V gene TRBV7-9 combines with J gene TRBJ1-2; D is undetermined. The CDR3 loop spans 15 amino acids. CDR1 SEHNR and CDR2 FQNEAQ come from the germline V gene (reference sequence). V was cut by 1 base and J by 4 bases, with 13 bases left in between. This CDR3 is CASSLGEGYVYGYTF. The CDR3, as DNA: TGTGCCAGCAGCTTAGGGGAGGGCTATGTCTATGGCTACACCTTC.

Only a few counts were recorded for this clone. The chain links TRBV6-5 to TRBJ1-6; D is possibly TRBD1 (5 bases). CDR1 is MNHEY and CDR2 is SVGAGI in the germline V gene. The ends were cut back, 0 bases at V and 4 bases at J, with 7 bases in the middle. The CDR3 spans 15 residues. The CDR3: CASSYSQGYNSPLHF. The CDR3, as DNA: TGTGCCAGCAGTTACTCTCAGGGTTATAATTCACCCCTCCACTTT.

The CDR3 region is CASSRDTSSGANVLTF. CDR3 sequence (DNA): TGTGCCAGTAGCCGGGACACAAGCTCTGGGGCCAACGTCCTGACTTTC. The chain uses TRBV19 and TRBJ2-6; tentatively, D is TRBD1 (6 bases). The CDR3 contains 16 residues. V was pared by 6 bases and J by 0 bases, with 12 bases between. Germline V gene data show CDR1 as LNHDA and CDR2 as SQIVND (reference sequence).

CDR3 amino acids: CASHASGGNTGELFF. The CDR3 DNA follows: TGTGCCAGCCACGCCAGCGGGGGTAACACCGGGGAGCTGTTTTTT. The chain joins TRBV13 to TRBJ2-2; TRBD2 matches at 8 bases. After removal of 8 bases from V and 2 bases from J, the junction contained 7 bases not matched to a gene. This CDR3 spans 15 amino acids. Germline assignment: CDR1 PRHDT and CDR2 FYEKMQ (reference sequence).

This clone was seen once. The chain is built from TRBV25-1 and TRBJ1-2; D perhaps matches TRBD1 (6 bases). CDR3 length: 14 residues. From germline, CDR1 is MGHDK and CDR2 SYGVNS. Trimming removed 3 bases from V and 4 bases from J, with 12 bases in between. The chain's CDR3 is CASSDPGQTYGYTF. The CDR3 DNA reads as TGTGCCAGCAGTGACCCAGGACAGACCTATGGCTACACCTTC.